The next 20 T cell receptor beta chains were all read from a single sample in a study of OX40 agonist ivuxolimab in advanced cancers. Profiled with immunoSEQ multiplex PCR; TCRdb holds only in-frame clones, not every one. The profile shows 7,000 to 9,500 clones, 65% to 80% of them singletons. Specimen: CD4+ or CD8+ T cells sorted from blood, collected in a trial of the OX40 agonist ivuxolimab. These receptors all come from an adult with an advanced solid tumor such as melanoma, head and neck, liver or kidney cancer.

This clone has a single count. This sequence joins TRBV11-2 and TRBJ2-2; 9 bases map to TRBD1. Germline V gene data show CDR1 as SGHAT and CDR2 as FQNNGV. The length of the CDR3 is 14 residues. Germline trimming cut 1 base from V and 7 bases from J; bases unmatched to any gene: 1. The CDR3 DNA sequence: TGTGCCAGCAGCTTAGGACAGGGGGTCGGGGAGCTGTTTTTT. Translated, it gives CASSLGQGVGELFF.

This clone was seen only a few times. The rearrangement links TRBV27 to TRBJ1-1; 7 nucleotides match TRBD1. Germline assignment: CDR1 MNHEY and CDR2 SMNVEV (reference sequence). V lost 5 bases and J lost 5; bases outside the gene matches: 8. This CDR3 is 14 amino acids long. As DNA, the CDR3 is TGTGCCAGCAGTCCGACAGGGAGTAAGACTGAAGCTTTCTTT. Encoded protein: CASSPTGSKTEAFF.

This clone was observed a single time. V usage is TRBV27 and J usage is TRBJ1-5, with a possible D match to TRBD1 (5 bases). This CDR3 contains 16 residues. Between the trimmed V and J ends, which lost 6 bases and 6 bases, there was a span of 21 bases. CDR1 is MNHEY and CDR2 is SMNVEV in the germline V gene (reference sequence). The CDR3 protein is CASSPQGRRGGQPQHF. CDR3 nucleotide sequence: TGTGCCAGCAGCCCGCAGGGCCGGAGGGGCGGTCAGCCCCAGCATTTT.

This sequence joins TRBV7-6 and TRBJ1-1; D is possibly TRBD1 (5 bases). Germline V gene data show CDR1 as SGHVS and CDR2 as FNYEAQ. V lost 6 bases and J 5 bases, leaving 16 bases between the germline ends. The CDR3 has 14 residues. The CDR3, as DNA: TGTGCCAGCAGACCAGAGCAGGGTAGGACTGAAGCTTTCTTT. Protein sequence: CASRPEQGRTEAFF.

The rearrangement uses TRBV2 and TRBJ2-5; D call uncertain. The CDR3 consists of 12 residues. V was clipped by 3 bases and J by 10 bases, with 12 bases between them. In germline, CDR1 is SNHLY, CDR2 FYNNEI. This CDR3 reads CASSDLIGHQYF. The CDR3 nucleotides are TGTGCCAGCAGTGATCTCATCGGGCACCAGTACTTC.

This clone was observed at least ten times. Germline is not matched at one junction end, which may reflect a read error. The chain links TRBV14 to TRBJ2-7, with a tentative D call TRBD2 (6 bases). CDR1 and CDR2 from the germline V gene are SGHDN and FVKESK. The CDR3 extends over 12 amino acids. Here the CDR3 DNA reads TGTGCCAGCAGACAAGGAGGGGACGAGCAGTACTTC. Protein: CASRQGGDEQYF.

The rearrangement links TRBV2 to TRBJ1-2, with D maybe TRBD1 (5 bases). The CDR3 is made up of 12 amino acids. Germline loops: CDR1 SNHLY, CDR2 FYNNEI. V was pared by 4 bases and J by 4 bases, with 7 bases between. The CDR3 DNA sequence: TGTGCCAGCAGTGGACAGCTCTATGGCTACACCTTC. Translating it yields CASSGQLYGYTF.

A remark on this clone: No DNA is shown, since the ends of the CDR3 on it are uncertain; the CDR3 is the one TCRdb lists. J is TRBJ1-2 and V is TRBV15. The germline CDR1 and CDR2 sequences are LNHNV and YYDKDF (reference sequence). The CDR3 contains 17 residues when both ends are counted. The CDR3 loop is CATSILERCGKTYGYTF.

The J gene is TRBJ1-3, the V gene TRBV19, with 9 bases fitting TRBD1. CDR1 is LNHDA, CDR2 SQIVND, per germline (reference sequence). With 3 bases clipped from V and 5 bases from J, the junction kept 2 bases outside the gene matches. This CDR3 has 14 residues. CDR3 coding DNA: TGTGCCAGTAGTATGACAGGGGGGAGAAACACCATATATTTT. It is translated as CASSMTGGRNTIYF. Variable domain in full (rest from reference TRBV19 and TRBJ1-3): DGGITQSPKYLFRKEGQNVTLSCEQNLNHDAMYWYRQDPGQGLRLIYYSQIVNDFQKGDIAEGYSVSREKKESFPLTVTSAQKNPTAFYLCASSMTGGRNTIYFGEGSWLTVV.

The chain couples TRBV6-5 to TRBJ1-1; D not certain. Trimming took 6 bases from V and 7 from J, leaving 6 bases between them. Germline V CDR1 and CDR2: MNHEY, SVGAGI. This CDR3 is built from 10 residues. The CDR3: CASRAIEAFF. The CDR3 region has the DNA TGTGCCAGCAGGGCAATTGAAGCTTTCTTT.

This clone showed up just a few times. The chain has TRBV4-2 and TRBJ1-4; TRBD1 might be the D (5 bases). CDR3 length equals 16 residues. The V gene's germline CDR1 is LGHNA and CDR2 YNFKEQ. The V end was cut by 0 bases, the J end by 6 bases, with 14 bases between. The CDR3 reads CASSQELGVGDEKLFF. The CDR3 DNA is TGTGCCAGCAGCCAAGAGTTGGGGGTGGGGGATGAAAAACTGTTTTTT.

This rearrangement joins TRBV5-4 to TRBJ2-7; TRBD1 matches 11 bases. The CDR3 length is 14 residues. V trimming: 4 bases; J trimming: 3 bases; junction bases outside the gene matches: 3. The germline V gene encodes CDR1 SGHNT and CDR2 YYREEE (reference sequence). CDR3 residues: CASSPGTGGYEQYF. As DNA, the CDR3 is TGTGCCAGCAGCCCGGGGACAGGGGGCTACGAGCAGTACTTC.

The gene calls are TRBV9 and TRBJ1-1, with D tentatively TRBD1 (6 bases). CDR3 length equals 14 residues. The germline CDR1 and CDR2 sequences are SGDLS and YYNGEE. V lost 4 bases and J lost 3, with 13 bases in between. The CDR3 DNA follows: TGTGCCAGCAGCTTCGGACAGAGGTACACTGAAGCTTTCTTT. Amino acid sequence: CASSFGQRYTEAFF.

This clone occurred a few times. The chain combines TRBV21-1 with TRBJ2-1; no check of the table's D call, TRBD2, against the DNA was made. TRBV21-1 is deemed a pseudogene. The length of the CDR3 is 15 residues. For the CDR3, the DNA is TGTGCCAGCAGCAAAGAGTGTGGCGGGGAGGGTGAGCAGTTCTTC. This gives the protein CASSKECGGEGEQFF.

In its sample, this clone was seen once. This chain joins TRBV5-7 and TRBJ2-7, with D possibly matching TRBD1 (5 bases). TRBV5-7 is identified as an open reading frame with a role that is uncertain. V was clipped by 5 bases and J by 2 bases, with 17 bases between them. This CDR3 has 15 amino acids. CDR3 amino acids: CASRRIPRQPYEQYF. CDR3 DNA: TGTGCCAGCAGAAGAATCCCGAGACAGCCCTACGAGCAGTACTTC.

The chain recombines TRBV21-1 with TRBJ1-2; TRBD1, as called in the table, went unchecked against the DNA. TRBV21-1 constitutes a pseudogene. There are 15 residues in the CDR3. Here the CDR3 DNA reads TGTGCCAGCAGCTATGGGGACAGGGGGCGATATGGCTACACCTTC. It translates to CASSYGDRGRYGYTF.

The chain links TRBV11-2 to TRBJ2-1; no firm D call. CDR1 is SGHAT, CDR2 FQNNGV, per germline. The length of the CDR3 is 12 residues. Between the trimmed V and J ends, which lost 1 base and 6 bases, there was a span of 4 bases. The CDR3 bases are TGTGCCAGCAGCTTAGGCTCCAATGAGCAGTTCTTC. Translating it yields CASSLGSNEQFF.

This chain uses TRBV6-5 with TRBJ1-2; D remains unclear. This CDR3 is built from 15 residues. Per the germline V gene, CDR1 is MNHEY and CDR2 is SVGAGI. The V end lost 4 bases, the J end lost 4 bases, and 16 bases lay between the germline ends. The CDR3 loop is CASSFATSGVYGYTF. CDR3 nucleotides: TGTGCCAGCAGTTTCGCAACCTCCGGGGTCTATGGCTACACCTTC.

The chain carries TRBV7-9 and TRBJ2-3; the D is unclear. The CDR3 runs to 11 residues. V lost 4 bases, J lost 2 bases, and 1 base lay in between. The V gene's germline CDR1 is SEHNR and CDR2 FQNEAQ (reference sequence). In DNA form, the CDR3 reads TGTGCCAGCAGCTACACAGATACGCAGTATTTT. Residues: CASSYTDTQYF.

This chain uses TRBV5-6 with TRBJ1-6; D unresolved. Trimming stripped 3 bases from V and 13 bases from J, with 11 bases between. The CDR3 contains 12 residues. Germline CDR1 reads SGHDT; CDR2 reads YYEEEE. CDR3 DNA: TGTGCCAGCAGCTATCAGAGGACCCCCCTCCACTTT. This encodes CASSYQRTPLHF.